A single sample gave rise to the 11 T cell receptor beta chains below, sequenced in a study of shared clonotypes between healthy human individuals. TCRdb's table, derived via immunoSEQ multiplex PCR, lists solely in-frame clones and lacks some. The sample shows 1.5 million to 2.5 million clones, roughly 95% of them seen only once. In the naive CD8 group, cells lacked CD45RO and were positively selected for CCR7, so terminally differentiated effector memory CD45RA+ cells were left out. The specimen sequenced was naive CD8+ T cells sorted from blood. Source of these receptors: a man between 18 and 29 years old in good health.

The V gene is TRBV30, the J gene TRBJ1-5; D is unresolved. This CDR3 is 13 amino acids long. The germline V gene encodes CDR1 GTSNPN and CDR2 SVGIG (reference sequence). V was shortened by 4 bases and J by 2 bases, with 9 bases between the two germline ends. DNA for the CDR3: TGTGCCTGGATGGAGGTGGGCAATCAGCCCCAGCATTTT. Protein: CAWMEVGNQPQHF.

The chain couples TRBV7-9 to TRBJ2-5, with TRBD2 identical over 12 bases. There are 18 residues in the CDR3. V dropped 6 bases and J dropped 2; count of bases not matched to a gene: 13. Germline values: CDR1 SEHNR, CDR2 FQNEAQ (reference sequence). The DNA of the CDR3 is TGTGCCAGCAGACCGACGTATGGGACTAGCGGGTCACAAGAGACCCAGTACTTC. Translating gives CASRPTYGTSGSQETQYF.

The CDR3 sequence: CASSSAGKLSSYEQYF. In nucleotides, the CDR3 is TGTGCCAGCAGCTCCGCGGGCAAGTTGAGCTCCTACGAGCAGTACTTC. V gene TRBV11-1 combines with J gene TRBJ2-7; D possibly corresponds to TRBD2 (5 bases). The CDR3 sequence is 16 residues long. Germline-derived CDR1 and CDR2 are SGHAT and FQDESV (reference sequence). V lost 4 bases to trimming and J lost 0 bases, with 16 bases between them.

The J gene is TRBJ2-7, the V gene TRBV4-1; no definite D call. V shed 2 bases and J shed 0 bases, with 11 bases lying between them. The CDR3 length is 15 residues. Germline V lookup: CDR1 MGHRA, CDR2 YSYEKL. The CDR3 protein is CASSQLPGTSYEQYF. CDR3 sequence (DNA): TGCGCCAGCAGCCAATTACCAGGTACCTCCTACGAGCAGTACTTC.

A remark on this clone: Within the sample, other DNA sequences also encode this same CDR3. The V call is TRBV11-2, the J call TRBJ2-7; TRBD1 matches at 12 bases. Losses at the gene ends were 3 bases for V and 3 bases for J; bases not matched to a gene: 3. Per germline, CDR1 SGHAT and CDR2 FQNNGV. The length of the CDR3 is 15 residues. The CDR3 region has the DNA TGTGCCAGCAGCTTTGGGACAGGGGGCTACTACGAGCAGTACTTC. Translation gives CASSFGTGGYYEQYF.

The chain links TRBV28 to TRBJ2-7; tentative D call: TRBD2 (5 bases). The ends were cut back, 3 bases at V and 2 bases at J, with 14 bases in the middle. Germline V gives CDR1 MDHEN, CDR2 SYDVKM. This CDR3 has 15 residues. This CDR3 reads CASSFVGERAYEQYF. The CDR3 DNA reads TGTGCCAGCAGTTTTGTCGGGGAGAGGGCCTACGAGCAGTACTTC. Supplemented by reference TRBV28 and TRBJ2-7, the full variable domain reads DVKVTQSSRYLVKRTGEKVFLECVQDMDHENMFWYRQDPGLGLRLIYFSYDVKMKEKGDIPEGYSVSREKKERFSLILESASTNQTSMYLCASSFVGERAYEQYFGPGTRLTVT.

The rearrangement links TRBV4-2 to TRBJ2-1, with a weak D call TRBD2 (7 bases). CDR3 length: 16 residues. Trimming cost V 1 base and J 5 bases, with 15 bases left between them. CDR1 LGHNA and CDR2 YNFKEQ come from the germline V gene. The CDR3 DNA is TGTGCCAGCAGCCAAGTTGTAGGGGGGGAAAACAATGAGCAGTTCTTC. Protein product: CASSQVVGGENNEQFF.

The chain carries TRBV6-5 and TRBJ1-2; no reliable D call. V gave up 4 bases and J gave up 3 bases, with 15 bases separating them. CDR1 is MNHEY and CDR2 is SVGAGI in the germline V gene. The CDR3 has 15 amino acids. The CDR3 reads CASSFGTYPDYGYTF. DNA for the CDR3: TGTGCCAGCAGTTTCGGCACTTACCCGGACTATGGCTACACCTTC.

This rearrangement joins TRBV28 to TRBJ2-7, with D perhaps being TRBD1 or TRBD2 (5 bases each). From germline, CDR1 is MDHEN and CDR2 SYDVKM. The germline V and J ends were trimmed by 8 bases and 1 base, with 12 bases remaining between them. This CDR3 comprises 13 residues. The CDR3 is CASGGLTSYEQYF. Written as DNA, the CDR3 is TGTGCCAGCGGGGGATTGACATCCTACGAGCAGTACTTC. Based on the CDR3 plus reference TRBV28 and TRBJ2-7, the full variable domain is DVKVTQSSRYLVKRTGEKVFLECVQDMDHENMFWYRQDPGLGLRLIYFSYDVKMKEKGDIPEGYSVSREKKERFSLILESASTNQTSMYLCASGGLTSYEQYFGPGTRLTVT.

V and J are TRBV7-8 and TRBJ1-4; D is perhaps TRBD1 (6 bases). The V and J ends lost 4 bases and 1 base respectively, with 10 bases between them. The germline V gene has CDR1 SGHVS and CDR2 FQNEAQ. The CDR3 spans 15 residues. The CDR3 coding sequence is TGTGCCAGCAGCTCTCCGGGACAAACTAATGAAAAACTGTTTTTT. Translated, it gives CASSSPGQTNEKLFF.

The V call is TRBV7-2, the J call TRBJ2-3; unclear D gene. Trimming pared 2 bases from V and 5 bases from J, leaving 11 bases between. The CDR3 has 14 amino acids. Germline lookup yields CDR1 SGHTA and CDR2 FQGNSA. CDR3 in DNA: TGTGCCAGCAGCTTATTAGTGAGTGTAGATACGCAGTATTTT. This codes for CASSLLVSVDTQYF.